These 5 T cell receptor beta chains share one sample of origin, sequenced in a study of blood T cell repertoires in COVID-19. The table came from immunoSEQ multiplex PCR; TCRdb's copy has only in-frame clones and leaves some out. The table shows nearly 250,000 clones, with roughly 82% occurring only once. Sequencing used peripheral blood. These receptors all come from a woman aged 80 or older with COVID-19, enrolled during active disease.

The chain couples TRBV2 to TRBJ1-6; D is unclear. CDR3 length: 15 residues. Germline CDR1 and CDR2: SNHLY and FYNNEI. Trimming took off 3 bases at V and 7 bases at J, with 13 bases between the two ends. The CDR3 region has the DNA TGTGCCAGCAGTGATACCCCGGGTTGGAATTCACCCCTCCACTTT. Translation gives CASSDTPGWNSPLHF.

The chain has TRBV7-8 and TRBJ1-5; TRBD1 is a possible D gene (5 bases). The CDR3 extends over 13 amino acids. Germline-derived CDR1 and CDR2 are SGHVS and FQNEAQ. V lost 1 base and J 7 bases, leaving 8 bases between the germline ends. The DNA of the CDR3 is TGTGCCAGCAGCTTAGTCAGGGTGCAGCCCCAGCATTTT. As protein: CASSLVRVQPQHF.

For this clone: The same CDR3 also results from other DNA sequences found in this sample. This chain connects TRBV7-2 to TRBJ1-1; no firm D call. CDR3 length equals 14 residues. Germline V gene data show CDR1 as SGHTA and CDR2 as FQGNSA. V shed 1 base and J shed 2 bases, with 8 bases lying between them. CDR3 sequence: CASSLGLLNTEAFF. CDR3 DNA sequence: TGTGCCAGCAGCTTAGGACTGCTCAACACTGAAGCTTTCTTT.

This chain connects TRBV5-3 to TRBJ1-5, with TRBD1 as a possible D gene (6 bases). Being an ORF, TRBV5-3 has a function that is uncertain. This CDR3 has 14 residues. Trimming shortened V by 3 bases and J by 4 bases, and 11 bases separated the two germline ends. The CDR3 loop reads CARSCGQFNQPQHF. CDR3 sequence (DNA): TGTGCCAGAAGCTGCGGACAGTTTAATCAGCCCCAGCATTTT.

The V and J genes are TRBV10-3 and TRBJ2-5; 10 bases line up with TRBD1. The germline CDR1 and CDR2 sequences are ENHRY and SYGVKD. This CDR3 has 12 residues. V shed 10 bases, J shed 6 bases, and the junction held 5 bases outside the gene matches. CDR3 sequence: CATEDRGKTQYF. The CDR3 coding sequence is TGTGCCACCGAGGACAGGGGGAAGACCCAGTACTTC.